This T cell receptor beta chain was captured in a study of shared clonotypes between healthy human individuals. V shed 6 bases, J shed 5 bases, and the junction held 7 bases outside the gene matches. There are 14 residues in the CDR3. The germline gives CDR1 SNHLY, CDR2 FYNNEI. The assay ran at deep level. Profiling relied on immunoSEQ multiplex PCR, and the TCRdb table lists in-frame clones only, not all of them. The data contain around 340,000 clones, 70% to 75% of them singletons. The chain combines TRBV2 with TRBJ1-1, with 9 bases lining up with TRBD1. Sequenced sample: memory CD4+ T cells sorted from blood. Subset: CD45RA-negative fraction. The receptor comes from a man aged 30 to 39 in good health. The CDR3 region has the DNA TGTGCCAGCAGGGGGGGACAGGGAAATACTGAAGCTTTCTTT. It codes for CASRGGQGNTEAFF.